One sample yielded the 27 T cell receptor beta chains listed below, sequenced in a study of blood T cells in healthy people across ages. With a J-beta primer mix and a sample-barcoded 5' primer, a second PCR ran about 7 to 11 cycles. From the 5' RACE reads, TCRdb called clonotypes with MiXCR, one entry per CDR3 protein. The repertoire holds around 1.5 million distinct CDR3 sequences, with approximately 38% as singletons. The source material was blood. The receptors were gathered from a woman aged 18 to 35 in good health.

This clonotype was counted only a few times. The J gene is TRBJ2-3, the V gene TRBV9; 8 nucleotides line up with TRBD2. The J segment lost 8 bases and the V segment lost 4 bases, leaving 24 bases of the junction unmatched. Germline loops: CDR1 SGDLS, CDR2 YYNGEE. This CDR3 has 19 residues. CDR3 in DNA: TGTGCCAGCAGCCCACAGGGTGGCGGGGGGACTACTATCACCCCTACGCAGTATTTT. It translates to CASSPQGGGGTTITPTQYF. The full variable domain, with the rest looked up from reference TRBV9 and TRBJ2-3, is DSGVTQTPKHLITATGQRVTLRCSPRSGDLSVYWYQQSLDQGLQFLIQYYNGEERAKGNILERFSAQQFPDLHSELNLSSLELGDSALYFCASSPQGGGGTTITPTQYFGPGTRLTVL.

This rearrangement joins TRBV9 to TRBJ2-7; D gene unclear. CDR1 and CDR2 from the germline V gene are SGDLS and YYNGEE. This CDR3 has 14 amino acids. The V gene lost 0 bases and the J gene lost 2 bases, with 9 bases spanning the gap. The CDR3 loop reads CASSVGQTAYEQYF. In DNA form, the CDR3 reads TGTGCCAGCAGCGTAGGTCAAACGGCCTACGAGCAGTACTTC.

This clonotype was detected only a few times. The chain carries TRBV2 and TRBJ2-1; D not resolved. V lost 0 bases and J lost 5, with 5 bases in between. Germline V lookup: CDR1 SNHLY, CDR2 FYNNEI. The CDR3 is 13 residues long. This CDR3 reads CASSEARDNEQFF. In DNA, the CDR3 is TGTGCCAGCAGTGAAGCCCGAGACAATGAGCAGTTCTTC.

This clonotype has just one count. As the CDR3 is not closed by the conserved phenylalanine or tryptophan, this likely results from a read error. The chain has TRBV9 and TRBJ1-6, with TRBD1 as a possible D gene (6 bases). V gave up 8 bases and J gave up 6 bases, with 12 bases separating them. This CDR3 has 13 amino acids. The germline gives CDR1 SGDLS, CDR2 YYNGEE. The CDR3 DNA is TGTGCCAGTTCAGGGGTAGGTAATTCACCCCTCCACCTT. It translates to CASSGVGNSPLHL.

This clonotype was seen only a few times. CDR3 loop: CASRDVQYF. The CDR3 nucleotides are TGTGCCAGCAGGGATGTACAGTACTTC. The chain combines TRBV6-9 with TRBJ2-5, with no clear D. The CDR3 extends over 9 amino acids. Trimming left V 6 bases short and J 11 bases short, with 7 bases between. Germline V CDR1 and CDR2: MNHGY, SVAAGI.

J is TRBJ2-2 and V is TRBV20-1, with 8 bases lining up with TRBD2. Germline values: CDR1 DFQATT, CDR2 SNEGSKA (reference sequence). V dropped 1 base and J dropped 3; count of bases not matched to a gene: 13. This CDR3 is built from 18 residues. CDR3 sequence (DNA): TGCAGTGCTAGAGCCTGGACTAGCCAAGGGGCGGACACCGGGGAGCTGTTTTTT. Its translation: CSARAWTSQGADTGELFF.

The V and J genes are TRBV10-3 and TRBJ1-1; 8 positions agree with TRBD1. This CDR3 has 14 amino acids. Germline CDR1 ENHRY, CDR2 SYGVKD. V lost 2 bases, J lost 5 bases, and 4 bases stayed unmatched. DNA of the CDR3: TGTGCCATCAGTGAGGGACAGGGCCTGACTGAAGCTTTCTTT. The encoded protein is CAISEGQGLTEAFF.

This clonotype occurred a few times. The CDR3: CASSLVPQGDEQYF. The CDR3 nucleotides read TGTGCCAGCAGTTTAGTCCCCCAGGGAGACGAGCAGTACTTC. V and J are TRBV12-3 or TRBV12-4 and TRBJ2-5, with D perhaps TRBD1 or TRBD2 (5 bases each). The end of the DNA fits TRBJ2-7 better, so the J call may be wrong. This CDR3 is 14 amino acids long.

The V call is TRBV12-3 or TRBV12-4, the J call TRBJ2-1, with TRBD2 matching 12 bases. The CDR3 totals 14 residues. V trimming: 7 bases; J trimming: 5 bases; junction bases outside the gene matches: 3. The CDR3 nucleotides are TGTGCCAGCATGTGGACTAGCGGGGACAATGAGCAGTTCTTC. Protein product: CASMWTSGDNEQFF.

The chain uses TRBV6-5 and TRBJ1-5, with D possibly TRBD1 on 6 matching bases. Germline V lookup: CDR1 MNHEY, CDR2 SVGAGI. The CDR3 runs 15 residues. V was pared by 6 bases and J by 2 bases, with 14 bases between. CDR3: CASRSQGTGNQPQHF. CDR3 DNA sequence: TGTGCCAGCAGGTCACAGGGCACGGGCAATCAGCCCCAGCATTTT.

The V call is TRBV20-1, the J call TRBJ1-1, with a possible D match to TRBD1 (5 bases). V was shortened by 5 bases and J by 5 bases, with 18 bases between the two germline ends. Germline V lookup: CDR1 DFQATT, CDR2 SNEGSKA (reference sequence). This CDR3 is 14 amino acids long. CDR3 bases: TGCAGTGCTTGCGCCGGCGCCGGGGGGACTGAAGCTTTCTTT. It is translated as CSACAGAGGTEAFF.

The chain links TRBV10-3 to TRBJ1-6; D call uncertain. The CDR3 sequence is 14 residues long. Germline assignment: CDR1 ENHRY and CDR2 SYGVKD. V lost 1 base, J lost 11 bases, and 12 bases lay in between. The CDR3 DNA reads TGTGCCATCAGTGAGTGGACGAGGATAGCACCCCTCCACTTT. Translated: CAISEWTRIAPLHF.

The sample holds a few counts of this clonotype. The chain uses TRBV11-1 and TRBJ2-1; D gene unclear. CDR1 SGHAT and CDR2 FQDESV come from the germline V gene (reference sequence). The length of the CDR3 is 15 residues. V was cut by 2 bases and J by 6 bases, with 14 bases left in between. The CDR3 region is CASSLTGVISNEQFF. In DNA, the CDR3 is TGTGCCAGCAGCTTAACGGGCGTAATAAGCAATGAGCAGTTCTTC.

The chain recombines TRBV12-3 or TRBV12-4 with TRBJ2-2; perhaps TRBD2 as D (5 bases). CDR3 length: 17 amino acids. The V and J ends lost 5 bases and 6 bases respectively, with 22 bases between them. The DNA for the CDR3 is TGTGCCAGCAGTCCACGGGTCCTAGGAGGTTCGTCCGGGGAGCTGTTTTTT. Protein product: CASSPRVLGGSSGELFF.

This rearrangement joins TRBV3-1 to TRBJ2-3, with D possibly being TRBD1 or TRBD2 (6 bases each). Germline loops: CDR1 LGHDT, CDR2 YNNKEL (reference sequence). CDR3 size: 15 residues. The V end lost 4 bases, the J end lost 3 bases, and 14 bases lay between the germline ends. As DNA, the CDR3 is TGTGCCAGCAGCCTAAGACTAGGGGGGACAGATACGCAGTATTTT. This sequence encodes CASSLRLGGTDTQYF.

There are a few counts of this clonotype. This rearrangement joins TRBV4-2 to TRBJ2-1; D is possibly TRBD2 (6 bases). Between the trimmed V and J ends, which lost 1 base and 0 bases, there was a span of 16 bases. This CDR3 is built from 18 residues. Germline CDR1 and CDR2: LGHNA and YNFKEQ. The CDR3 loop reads CASSQVRGGVSSYNEQFF. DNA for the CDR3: TGTGCCAGCAGCCAAGTGAGGGGCGGGGTGAGCTCCTACAATGAGCAGTTCTTC.

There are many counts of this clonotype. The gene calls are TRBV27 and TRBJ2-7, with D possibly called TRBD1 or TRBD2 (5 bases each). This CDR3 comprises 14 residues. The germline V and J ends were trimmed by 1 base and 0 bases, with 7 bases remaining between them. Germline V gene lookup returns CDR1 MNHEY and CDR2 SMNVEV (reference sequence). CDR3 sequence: CASSLWGSSYEQYF. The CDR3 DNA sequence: TGTGCCAGCAGTTTATGGGGGTCCTCCTACGAGCAGTACTTC.

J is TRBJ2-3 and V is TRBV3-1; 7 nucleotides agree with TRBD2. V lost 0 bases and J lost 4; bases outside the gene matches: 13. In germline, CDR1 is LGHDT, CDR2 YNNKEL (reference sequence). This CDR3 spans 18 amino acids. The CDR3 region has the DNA TGTGCCAGCAGCCAAGATCCCCCGGCTAGCGGTATCGCAGATACGCAGTATTTT. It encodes CASSQDPPASGIADTQYF.

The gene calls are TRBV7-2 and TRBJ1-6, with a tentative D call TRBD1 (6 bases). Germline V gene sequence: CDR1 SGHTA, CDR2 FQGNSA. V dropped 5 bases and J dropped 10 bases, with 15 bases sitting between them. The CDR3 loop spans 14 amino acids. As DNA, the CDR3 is TGTGCCAGCAGCCTCACAGGGATGAAGTCACCCCTCCACTTT. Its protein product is CASSLTGMKSPLHF. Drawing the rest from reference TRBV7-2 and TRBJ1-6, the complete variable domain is GAGVSQSPSNKVTEKGKDVELRCDPISGHTALYWYRQSLGQGLEFLIYFQGNSAPDKSGLPSDRFSAERTGGSVSTLTIQRTQQEDSAVYLCASSLTGMKSPLHFGNGTRLTVT.

CDR3 in amino acids: CASSQVSGRRFF. The CDR3 DNA is TGCGCCAGCAGCCAAGTTTCCGGGAGAAGGTTCTTC. This sequence joins TRBV4-1 and TRBJ2-1; TRBD2 might be the D (6 bases). The CDR3 totals 12 residues. The germline gives CDR1 MGHRA, CDR2 YSYEKL. Trimming removed 1 base from V and 15 bases from J, with 13 bases in between.

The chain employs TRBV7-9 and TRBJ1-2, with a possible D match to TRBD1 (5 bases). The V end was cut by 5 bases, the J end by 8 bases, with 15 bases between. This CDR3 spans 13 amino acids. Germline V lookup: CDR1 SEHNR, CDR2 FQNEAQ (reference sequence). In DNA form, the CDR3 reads TGTGCCAGCAGCGCAGGGCCCCGGGGGGGCTACACCTTC. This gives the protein CASSAGPRGGYTF. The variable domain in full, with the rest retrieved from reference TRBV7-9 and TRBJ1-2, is DTGVSQNPRHKITKRGQNVTFRCDPISEHNRLYWYRQTLGQGPEFLTYFQNEAQLEKSRLLSDRFSAERPKGSFSTLEIQRTEQGDSAMYLCASSAGPRGGYTFGSGTRLTVV.

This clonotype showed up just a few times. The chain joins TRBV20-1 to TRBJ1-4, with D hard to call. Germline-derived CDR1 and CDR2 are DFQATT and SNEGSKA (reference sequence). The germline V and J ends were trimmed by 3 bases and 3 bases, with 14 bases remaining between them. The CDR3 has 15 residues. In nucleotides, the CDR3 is TGCAGTGCTAGCAAAGATTTAAGTTCTAATGAAAAACTGTTTTTT. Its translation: CSASKDLSSNEKLFF.

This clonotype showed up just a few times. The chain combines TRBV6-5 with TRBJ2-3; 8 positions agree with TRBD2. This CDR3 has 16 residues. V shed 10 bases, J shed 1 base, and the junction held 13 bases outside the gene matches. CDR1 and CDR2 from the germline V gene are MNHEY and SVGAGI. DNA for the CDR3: TGTGCCACCCACAACATGGGTAGCGGGGGCACAGATACGCAGTATTTT. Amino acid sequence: CATHNMGSGGTDTQYF.

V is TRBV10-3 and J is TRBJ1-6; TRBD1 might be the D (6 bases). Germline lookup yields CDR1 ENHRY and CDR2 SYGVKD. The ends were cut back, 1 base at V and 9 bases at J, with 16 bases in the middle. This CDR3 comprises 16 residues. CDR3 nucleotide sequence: TGTGCCATCAGTGAGTTAACGCCTAGGGGGGGTTCACCCCTCCACTTT. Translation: CAISELTPRGGSPLHF.

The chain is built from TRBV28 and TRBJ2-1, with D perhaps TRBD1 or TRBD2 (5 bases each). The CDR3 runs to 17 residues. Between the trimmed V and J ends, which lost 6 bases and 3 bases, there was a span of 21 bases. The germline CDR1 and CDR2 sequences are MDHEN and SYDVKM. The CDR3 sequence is CASRTQSRGPDYNEQFF. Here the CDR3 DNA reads TGTGCCAGCAGGACTCAATCCCGGGGCCCAGACTACAATGAGCAGTTCTTC.

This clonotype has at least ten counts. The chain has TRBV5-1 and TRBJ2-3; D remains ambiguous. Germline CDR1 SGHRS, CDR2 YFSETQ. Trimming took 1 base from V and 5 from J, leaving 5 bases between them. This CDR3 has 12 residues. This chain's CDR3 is CASSLNRDTQYF. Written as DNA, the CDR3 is TGCGCCAGCAGCTTGAATCGAGATACGCAGTATTTT.

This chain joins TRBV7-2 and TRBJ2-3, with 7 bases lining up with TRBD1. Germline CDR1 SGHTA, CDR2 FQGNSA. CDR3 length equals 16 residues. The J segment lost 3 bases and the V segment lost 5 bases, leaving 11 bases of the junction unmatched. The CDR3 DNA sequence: TGTGCCAGCAGCCAAAGTGCAGGGGGTCTAACAGATACGCAGTATTTT. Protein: CASSQSAGGLTDTQYF.